The 10 T cell receptor beta chains listed next were all sequenced from one sample in a study of shared clonotypes between healthy human individuals. The protocol was immunoSEQ multiplex PCR, while the TCRdb copy is restricted to in-frame clones and leaves out a portion. The top ten clones hold about 22% of a sample with about 120,000 clones, 65% to 75% of them seen once. The source material was memory CD8+ T cells sorted from blood. Subset noted: CD45RO+ cells pooled with CCR7-negative TemRA cells. The receptors stem from a woman in her 30s in good health.

This clone has more than one count but fewer than ten. The chain has TRBV11-2 and TRBJ2-6; D remains ambiguous. The CDR3 loop spans 14 amino acids. Germline lookup yields CDR1 SGHAT and CDR2 FQNNGV. V was cut by 5 bases and J by 2 bases, with 7 bases left in between. The CDR3 coding sequence is TGTGCCAGCAGCGAAAGAACTGGGGCCAACGTCCTGACTTTC. Translation: CASSERTGANVLTF.

This clone was seen just once. This chain connects TRBV6-1 to TRBJ2-1, with a weak D call TRBD2 (7 bases). This CDR3 is 15 amino acids long. Trimming took 5 bases from V and 5 from J, leaving 16 bases between them. Germline V lookup: CDR1 MNHNS, CDR2 SASEGT. CDR3 nucleotides: TGTGCCAGCAGTTCAGGGTGGGGGGGCGACAATGAGCAGTTCTTC. Its protein is CASSSGWGGDNEQFF.

The chain employs TRBV27 and TRBJ2-1, with 8 bases that match TRBD1. Germline V gene data show CDR1 as MNHEY and CDR2 as SMNVEV (reference sequence). With V trimmed by 5 bases and J by 3 bases, 3 bases remained unmatched. CDR3 size: 14 residues. CDR3 sequence reads: CASSRQGYYNEQFF. The CDR3 nucleotides are TGTGCCAGCAGTCGACAGGGGTACTACAATGAGCAGTTCTTC.

This clone was counted only a few times. The chain carries TRBV7-9 and TRBJ2-7, with 7 bases matching TRBD1. This CDR3 spans 14 amino acids. Unmatched junction bases numbered 4, after V lost 5 bases and J lost 0 bases. CDR1 is SEHNR, CDR2 FQNEAQ, per germline (reference sequence). The CDR3 loop reads CASSRDSFSYEQYF. CDR3 in DNA: TGTGCCAGCAGCCGGGACAGTTTCTCCTACGAGCAGTACTTC.

The sample holds a few counts of this clone. The V gene is TRBV13, the J gene TRBJ2-1, with TRBD2 matching 7 bases. Germline trimming cut 5 bases from V and 4 bases from J; bases unmatched to any gene: 14. Germline V gene sequence: CDR1 PRHDT, CDR2 FYEKMQ (reference sequence). This CDR3 spans 17 amino acids. CDR3 DNA: TGTGCCAGCAGCGGTTGGGGGGAGGGCCTTAATTACAATGAGCAGTTCTTC. Protein sequence: CASSGWGEGLNYNEQFF. Complete variable domain (other parts from reference TRBV13 and TRBJ2-1): AAGVIQSPRHLIKEKRETATLKCYPIPRHDTVYWYQQGPGQDPQFLISFYEKMQSDKGSIPDRFSAQQFSDYHSELNMSSLELGDSALYFCASSGWGEGLNYNEQFFGPGTRLTVL.

This clone was found once. A far larger clone lies a single base away; this is likely a read error. The rearrangement links TRBV7-9 to TRBJ2-5, with 10 bases matching TRBD2. The last part of the DNA fits TRBJ2-7 better; the J call may be wrong. The CDR3 has 16 amino acids. CDR1 and CDR2 from the germline V gene are SEHNR and FQNEAQ (reference sequence). The CDR3 coding sequence is TGCGCCAGCAGCCAAGGACTAGCGGTTTCATCCTACGAGCAGTACTTC. Amino acids: CASSQGLAVSSYEQYF.

The genes are TRBV5-8 and TRBJ2-1; 9 positions agree with TRBD1. The germline CDR1 and CDR2 sequences are SGHTS and YDEGEE. This CDR3 is built from 17 residues. V was clipped by 0 bases and J by 6 bases; unmatched bases: 10. The CDR3 spells CASSLVILETGGNEQFF. The CDR3 coding sequence is TGTGCCAGCAGCTTGGTTATTCTCGAGACAGGGGGCAATGAGCAGTTCTTC.

The CDR3 loop reads CATSRGTGGAIYEQYF. CDR3 bases: TGTGCCACCAGCAGAGGAACAGGGGGCGCGATCTACGAGCAGTACTTC. The chain links TRBV15 to TRBJ2-7; 9 nucleotides agree with TRBD1. Germline CDR1 LNHNV, CDR2 YYDKDF (reference sequence). The CDR3 sequence is 16 residues long. J lost 3 bases, V lost 1 base, and 7 bases had no gene match.

This clone appeared a few times. The chain is built from TRBV19 and TRBJ2-3; 8 bases fit TRBD2. J gave up 0 bases and V 7 bases, and 0 bases lay outside the gene matches. Germline loops: CDR1 LNHDA, CDR2 SQIVND (reference sequence). The CDR3 has 13 amino acids. Written as DNA, the CDR3 is TGTGCCAGTACTAGCGGGAGCACAGATACGCAGTATTTT. Protein sequence: CASTSGSTDTQYF.

This clone was recorded once. The rearrangement links TRBV27 to TRBJ2-7; D ambiguous. Germline CDR1 MNHEY, CDR2 SMNVEV (reference sequence). The V end was cut by 5 bases, the J end by 6 bases, with 17 bases between. This CDR3 has 14 amino acids. CDR3 amino acids: CASSLNGGTAEQYF. The DNA for the CDR3 is TGTGCCAGCAGTCTAAACGGCGGTACCGCCGAGCAGTACTTC.